These T cell receptor beta chains were read from a single sample in a study of cytomegalovirus exposure and HLA in healthy donors. TCRdb's copy holds only in-frame clones and misses some; the assay was immunoSEQ multiplex PCR. Of around 170,000 clones in the sample, roughly 80% were seen once. The specimen sequenced was PBMCs. The source of these receptors is a man between 45 and 60 years old in good health and CMV-seropositive. Each CDR3 is given with its conserved first and last residue. A D gene is named only where the DNA matches it firmly. Expanded clones get a size class; other rows say once, few or many, or leave the size out.

DNA | CDR3 | V | D | size | J
TGTGCCAGCAGCCTGGGACTAGCGGGAGTACGGATAGATACGCAGTATTTT | CASSLGLAGVRIDTQYF | TRBV7-2 | TRBD2 | NA | TRBJ2-3
TGCGCCAGCACCGGACTAGCGGGAGGGCCCCGCACCGGGGAGCTGTTTTTT | CASTGLAGGPRTGELFF | TRBV5-1 | TRBD2 | NA | TRBJ2-2
TGTGCCAGCAGCCCTCGACAGGGTGGGGCTCCAGATACGCAGTATTTT | CASSPRQGGAPDTQYF | TRBV5-8 | TRBD1 | NA | TRBJ2-3
TGTGCCAGCAGTGAAGGACAGGGTTTGCAGCCCCAGCATTTT | CASSEGQGLQPQHF | TRBV2 | TRBD1 | NA | TRBJ1-5
TGTGCCAGCAGCTTAGGGGACTCTTATGGCTACACCTTC | CASSLGDSYGYTF | TRBV7-9 | NA | NA | TRBJ1-2
TGTGCCAGCAGTCTAGCCCAGGAGGACCCTGAAGATGAGCAGTTCTTC | CASSLAQEDPEDEQFF | TRBV28 | NA | NA | TRBJ2-1
TGTGCCAGCGGCCTGACAGGGGATCAGCCCCAGCATTTT | CASGLTGDQPQHF | TRBV2 | TRBD1 | NA | TRBJ1-5
TGCGCCAGCAGCTTGGGGGGCAGCCAAGAGACCCAGTACTTC | CASSLGGSQETQYF | TRBV5-1 | NA | NA | TRBJ2-5
TGTGCCAGCAGCCAAGGGGGCCATGGCTACACCTTC | CASSQGGHGYTF | TRBV14 | NA | NA | TRBJ1-2
TGTGCCAGCAGTGCGGGACAGGGTTTTGAAAAACTGTTTTTT | CASSAGQGFEKLFF | TRBV6-1 | TRBD1 | NA | TRBJ1-4
TGTGCCAGTAGTATCCAAGCGGGACCCTACGAGCAGTACTTC | CASSIQAGPYEQYF | TRBV19 | TRBD2 | NA | TRBJ2-7
TGTGCCAGCAGCCCGGGACAGACGGGGGGCTACACCTTC | CASSPGQTGGYTF | TRBV6-5 | TRBD1 | NA | TRBJ1-2
TGCAGTGGCAAGGGCGCGGGCAAGCAGTTCTTC | CSGKGAGKQFF | TRBV20-1 | NA | NA | TRBJ2-1
TGCGCCAGCAGCCACCTGCTACGGAGCTCGAACACCGGGGAGCTGTTTTTT | CASSHLLRSSNTGELFF | TRBV4-1 | NA | NA | TRBJ2-2
TGTGCCAGCAGCTTAGATCCCCGGGACAGGGGGTTGGCGATTACAGATACGCAGTATTTT | CASSLDPRDRGLAITDTQYF | TRBV11-2 | TRBD1 | NA | TRBJ2-3
TGTGCCAGCAGCAAAGCGCGAATTTTTGGCAATCAGCCCCAGCATTTT | CASSKARIFGNQPQHF | TRBV21-1 | NA | NA | TRBJ1-5
TGTGCCAGCAGCTTGATTGGGACTAGCGGCACAGATACGCAGTATTTT | CASSLIGTSGTDTQYF | TRBV7-9 | TRBD2 | NA | TRBJ2-3
TGTGCCAGCAGTTCCTTTAACAGGGAGAACTACAATGAGCAGTTCTTC | CASSSFNRENYNEQFF | TRBV6-6 | NA | NA | TRBJ2-1
TGTGCCAGCAGTGAAGTCAGCGGAGGCTACACCTTC | CASSEVSGGYTF | TRBV6-1 | NA | NA | TRBJ1-2
TGTGCTAGTGGTCCTGAGACAGGGGAAGCTTTCTTT | CASGPETGEAFF | TRBV12-5 | TRBD1 | NA | TRBJ1-1
TGTGCCAGCAGGGGGACACGATCGAACACTGAAGCTTTCTTT | CASRGTRSNTEAFF | TRBV28 | NA | NA | TRBJ1-1
TGTGCCAGCAGCGTAGGCGCTTTGGATCAATTCGGGGGTTCCTACGAGCAGTACTTC | CASSVGALDQFGGSYEQYF | TRBV9 | NA | NA | TRBJ2-7
TGTGCCAGCAGTCCCATTCCGACAGGGATGCCCAAAAACATTCAGTACTTC | CASSPIPTGMPKNIQYF | TRBV28 | TRBD1 | NA | TRBJ2-4
TGCACCAGCCTGGAGGGGGATCCGGGACAGGAACACACTGAAGCTTTCTTT | CTSLEGDPGQEHTEAFF | TRBV1 | NA | NA | TRBJ1-1
TGCGCCAGCAGCCAATCCACAGTCGATTATGGCTACACCTTC | CASSQSTVDYGYTF | TRBV4-1 | NA | NA | TRBJ1-2
TGTGCCAGCAGCTTTGGGGGAGGGCCCTACGAGCAGTACTTC | CASSFGGGPYEQYF | TRBV11-2 | TRBD2 | NA | TRBJ2-7
TGTGCCAGCAGAACTACCCTAGCGGGAGTCTACGAGCAGTACTTC | CASRTTLAGVYEQYF | TRBV27 | TRBD2 | once | TRBJ2-7
TGTGCCAGCAGTTACATGGACTCTGCCAATCAGCCCCAGCATTTT | CASSYMDSANQPQHF | TRBV6-5 | NA | few | TRBJ1-5
TGTGCCAGCAGTTATACTCGGACCGGGAGGCACTATGGCTACACCTTC | CASSYTRTGRHYGYTF | TRBV6-5 | NA | few | TRBJ1-2
TGTGCCAGCAGCGTAGGTGAGAGTAACACTGAAGCTTTCTTT | CASSVGESNTEAFF | TRBV9 | NA | NA | TRBJ1-1
TGTGCCTGGAGTCTTCGGCGGGGCTACGAGCAGTACTTC | CAWSLRRGYEQYF | TRBV30 | NA | NA | TRBJ2-7
TGTGCCAGCAGTGAAGATCGGGGGAATCAGCCCCAGCATTTT | CASSEDRGNQPQHF | TRBV6-1 | NA | NA | TRBJ1-5
TGCGCCAGCAGCTTGGAAAACTTCTCCTATAATTCACCCCTCCACTTT | CASSLENFSYNSPLHF | TRBV5-1 | NA | NA | TRBJ1-6
TGTGCCAGTAAATTATCGGGACAGGCTGGTTTTTATGGCTACACCTTC | CASKLSGQAGFYGYTF | TRBV28 | TRBD1 | NA | TRBJ1-2
TGCGCCAGCAGCCCCTCAGGGCAGGGGAAAGGCGAGCAGTACTTC | CASSPSGQGKGEQYF | TRBV4-1 | NA | NA | TRBJ2-7
TGCGCCAGCCGGGGGGACCTCTCCACAGATACGCAGTATTTT | CASRGDLSTDTQYF | TRBV10-1 | TRBD2 | NA | TRBJ2-3
TGTGCCAGCAGATCGGAGGGCGACTACGAGCAGTACTTC | CASRSEGDYEQYF | TRBV5-8 | NA | NA | TRBJ2-7
TGTGCCAGCAGCTCGGGACAGGGAGCAGATACGCAGTATTTT | CASSSGQGADTQYF | TRBV5-4 | TRBD1 | NA | TRBJ2-3
TGTGCCAGTAGTATAACTAGCGGGAGACCCCATTACAATGAGCAGTTCTTC | CASSITSGRPHYNEQFF | TRBV19 | TRBD2 | NA | TRBJ2-1
TGCGCCAGCAGTGGTCCCGGGGGGGGCGTTGGGCAGTTCTTC | CASSGPGGGVGQFF | TRBV5-1 | TRBD2 | NA | TRBJ2-1
TGCGCCAGCAGCCAAGAGAAGGGGACAGGAAGGATAGGGCTCCTTTACGAGCAGTACTTC | CASSQEKGTGRIGLLYEQYF | TRBV4-1 | TRBD1 | NA | TRBJ2-7
TGTGCCAGCTCGAGCGGGAGGAACAACTACGAGCAGTACTTC | CASSSGRNNYEQYF | TRBV2 | TRBD2 | NA | TRBJ2-7
TGTGCCAGCAGCCAAGAAAGACAGGGTCCGGGGGAACTGTTTTTT | CASSQERQGPGELFF | TRBV4-2 | TRBD1 | NA | TRBJ1-4
TGTGCCAGCAGCCTCACAGGGGTCGGAAACACCATATATTTT | CASSLTGVGNTIYF | TRBV7-3 | TRBD1 | NA | TRBJ1-3
TGTGCCAGCAGCAAATCTAGGCGGATTAATCAGCCCCAGCATTTT | CASSKSRRINQPQHF | TRBV21-1 | NA | once | TRBJ1-5
TGCGCCAGCGGAGGTATAGGCGGCTACCAAGAGACCCAGTACTTC | CASGGIGGYQETQYF | TRBV5-1 | NA | NA | TRBJ2-5
TGTGCCTGGAGTGTATCGCAGGGTGGTGGCTACACCTTC | CAWSVSQGGGYTF | TRBV30 | NA | NA | TRBJ1-2
TGTGCCAGCAGCTTAAGGACAGGATTGGGGGAGCAGTACTTC | CASSLRTGLGEQYF | TRBV5-5 | TRBD1 | NA | TRBJ2-7
TGTGCCAGCAGTTACTCGCGGGGGTTCGAGCAGTACTTC | CASSYSRGFEQYF | TRBV6-5 | TRBD2 | few | TRBJ2-7
TGTGCCAGTAGTATAAGGGGACTAGGCTACGAGCAGTACTTC | CASSIRGLGYEQYF | TRBV19 | TRBD2 | NA | TRBJ2-7
TGCGCCAGCAGCTCCCCCGGGACAGGGGTCGAGCAGTACTTC | CASSSPGTGVEQYF | TRBV5-1 | TRBD1 | NA | TRBJ2-7
TGTGCCAGCAGTGACGAGGCGGGGGGAACAGATACGCAGTATTTT | CASSDEAGGTDTQYF | TRBV6-4 | TRBD2 | NA | TRBJ2-3
TGCGCCAGCAGCTTGCGTGGGGGGGACTATGGCTACACCTTC | CASSLRGGDYGYTF | TRBV5-1 | NA | NA | TRBJ1-2
TGTGCCAGCAGTTCTCGACAGGGCGGGGGGGAAAAACTGTTTTTT | CASSSRQGGGEKLFF | TRBV6-6 | TRBD1 | NA | TRBJ1-4
TGTGCCAGCAGTTCTTTCACTGAAGCTTTCTTT | CASSSFTEAFF | TRBV7-9 | NA | NA | TRBJ1-1
TGCGCCAGCAGGACCTCTACAGGGTACAATCAGCCCCAGCATTTT | CASRTSTGYNQPQHF | TRBV10-2 | NA | NA | TRBJ1-5
TGTGCCAGCAGCGTACTCGATGGGGCAGAGTATGGCTACACCTTC | CASSVLDGAEYGYTF | TRBV9 | NA | NA | TRBJ1-2
TGCAGCGGACAGGCGAATAATCAGCCCCAGCATTTT | CSGQANNQPQHF | TRBV29-1 | NA | NA | TRBJ1-5